This T cell receptor (beta chain) was sequenced during a study of identical twins. Overall study results and limits: The authors noted that invariant MAIT and iNKT cells could partly confound zero-insertion analyses.

A universal primer site arose from template switching, and cDNA bore unique molecular identifiers. TCRdb reprocessed the 5' RACE reads via MiXCR and lists one record per CDR3 protein. The repertoire consists of 500,000 or so distinct CDR3 sequences, with approximately 15% occurring once and the leading ten covering around 0.98%. Germline V lookup: CDR1 SQVTM, CDR2 ANQGSEA. This CDR3 spans 16 amino acids. V lost 6 bases and J 0 bases, leaving 18 bases between the germline ends. Many counts were recorded for this clonotype. No antigen is known for it. Healthy Caucasians, and only they, were the donors. This same sample was also taken into another study, of yellow fever vaccine responses in identical twins.

The receptor was derived from a woman between 18 and 29 years old in good health. Sample: CD4+ T cells sorted from blood. The chain employs TRBV29-1 and TRBJ2-1; D could derive from TRBD1 or TRBD2 (5 bases each). CDR3 nucleotides: TGCAGCGTCTTCAGGTTCGAGGGGCACTCCTACAATGAGCAGTTCTTC. It yields the protein CSVFRFEGHSYNEQFF.